Sequencing of this T cell receptor beta chain was carried out in a study of T-cell memory formation after mild COVID-19. TCRdb redid the calling of the 5' RACE reads with MiXCR, one entry per CDR3 protein. The sample holds roughly 52,000 distinct CDR3 sequences, 9.5% seen once. The CDR3 contains 15 residues. CDR1 and CDR2 (germline): SGHRS, YFSETQ. V trimming: 4 bases; J trimming: 3 bases; junction bases outside the gene matches: 3. The sample was PBMCs or a T cell subset sorted from them (not recorded which). The origin of this receptor is a man between 18 and 29 years old who had mild COVID-19 (a few samples of this study predate the infection). Cell type and time point are not known. The chain joins TRBV5-1 to TRBJ2-1, with 11 bases aligning to TRBD2. In nucleotides, the CDR3 is TGCGCCAGCAGCAGGGGACTAGCGGACTACAATGAGCAGTTCTTC. Its translation: CASSRGLADYNEQFF.